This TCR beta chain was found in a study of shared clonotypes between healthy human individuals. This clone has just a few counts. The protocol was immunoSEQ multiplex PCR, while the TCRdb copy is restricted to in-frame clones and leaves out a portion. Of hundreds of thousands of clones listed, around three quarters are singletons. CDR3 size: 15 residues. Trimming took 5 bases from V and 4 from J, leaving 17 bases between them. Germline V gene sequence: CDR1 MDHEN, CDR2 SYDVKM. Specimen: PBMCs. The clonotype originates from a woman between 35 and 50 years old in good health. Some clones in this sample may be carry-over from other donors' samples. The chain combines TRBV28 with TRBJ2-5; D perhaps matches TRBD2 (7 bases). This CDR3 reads CASSPLGGQRETQYF. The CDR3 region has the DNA TGTGCCAGCAGTCCCCTGGGGGGGCAACGAGAGACCCAGTACTTC.